This TCR beta chain was captured by sequencing in a study of cytomegalovirus exposure and HLA in healthy donors. Primers for the PCR totalled 60 Vbeta and 13 Jbeta. Assay: immunoSEQ multiplex PCR; the TCRdb copy retains only in-frame clones and omits some. This sample yields about 130,000 clones, of which about 86% are seen a single time; around 5.5% belongs to the top ten. Study-wide results and caveats: Most TCR sequences were uncommon, yet certain public TCRs appeared in many donors. It was taken for granted in presence/absence analyses that sequencing depth across donors was roughly uniform.

A remark on this clone: The antigen is undetermined.

Germline V gene lookup returns CDR1 MRHNA and CDR2 SNTAGT. Trimming cost V 7 bases and J 0 bases; bases outside gene matches: 13. The CDR3 runs to 18 residues. The rearrangement uses TRBV6-4 and TRBJ1-5, with 9 bases aligning to TRBD1. The clonotype was recovered from a woman in her 30s in good health and CMV-seronegative. Sequencing was performed on PBMCs. The CDR3 DNA is TGTGCCAGCAAGATAGGGGGACAGGGAGATTATAGCAATCAGCCCCAGCATTTT. Translated, it gives CASKIGGQGDYSNQPQHF.